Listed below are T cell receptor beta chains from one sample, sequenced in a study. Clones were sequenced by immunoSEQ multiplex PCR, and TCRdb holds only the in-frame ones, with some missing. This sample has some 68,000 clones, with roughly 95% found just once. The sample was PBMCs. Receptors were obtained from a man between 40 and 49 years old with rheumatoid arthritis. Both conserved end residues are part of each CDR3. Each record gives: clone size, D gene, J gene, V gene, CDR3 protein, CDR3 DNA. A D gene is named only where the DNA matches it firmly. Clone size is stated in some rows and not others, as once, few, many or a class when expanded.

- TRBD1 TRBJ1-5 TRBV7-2 CASSFDRVTNQPQHF TGTGCCAGCAGCTTCGACAGGGTTACCAATCAGCCCCAGCATTTT
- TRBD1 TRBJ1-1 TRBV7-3 CASSLTRTGEKAFF TGTGCCAGCAGCTTAACCCGGACAGGGGAGAAAGCTTTCTTT
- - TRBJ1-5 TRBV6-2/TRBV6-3 CASSYYGLNQPQHF TGTGCCAGCAGTTATTATGGGCTAAATCAGCCCCAGCATTTT
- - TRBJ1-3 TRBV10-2 CASSESTGNTIYF TGCGCCAGCAGTGAGTCGACTGGAAACACCATATATTTT
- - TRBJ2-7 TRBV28 CASARAELWNEQYF TGTGCCAGCGCGCGCGCTGAGTTATGGAACGAGCAGTACTTC
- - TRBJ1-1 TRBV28 CASQNPTGAFF TGTGCCAGCCAAAACCCGACAGGAGCTTTCTTT
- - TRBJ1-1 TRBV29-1 CSGRDMNTEAFF TGCAGCGGCCGGGACATGAACACTGAAGCTTTCTTT
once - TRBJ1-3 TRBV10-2 CASRDHSGNTIYF TGCGCCAGCAGGGACCACTCTGGAAACACCATATATTTT
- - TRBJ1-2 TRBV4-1 CASSQAGEVYGYTF TGCGCCAGCAGCCAAGCAGGGGAGGTCTATGGCTACACCTTC
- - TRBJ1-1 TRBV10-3 CAISENLMNTEAFF TGTGCCATCAGTGAGAACCTAATGAACACTGAAGCTTTCTTT
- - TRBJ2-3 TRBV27 CASSRLYSTDTQYF TGTGCCAGCAGTCGACTATACAGCACAGATACGCAGTATTTT
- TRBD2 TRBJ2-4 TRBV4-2 CASSQEWVSGRPSAKNIQYF TGTGCCAGCAGCCAAGAATGGGTTAGCGGGAGGCCGTCAGCCAAAAACATTCAGTACTTC
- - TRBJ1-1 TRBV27 CASSFEGTEAFF TGTGCCAGCAGTTTCGAGGGCACTGAAGCTTTCTTT
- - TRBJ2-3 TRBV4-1 CASSQEGQSTDTQYF TGCGCCAGCAGCCAAGAAGGACAGAGCACAGATACGCAGTATTTT
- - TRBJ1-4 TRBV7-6 CASSPFGRLTEEETNEKLFF TGTGCCAGCAGCCCTTTCGGGAGGCTAACCGAGGAAGAAACTAATGAAAAACTGTTTTTT
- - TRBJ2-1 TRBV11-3 CASSAYTGSLGANEQFF TGTGCCAGCAGCGCATACACAGGATCACTCGGGGCCAATGAGCAGTTCTTC
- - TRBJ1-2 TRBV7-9 CASSLGRDYGYTF TGTGCCAGCAGCTTAGGCAGGGACTATGGCTACACCTTC
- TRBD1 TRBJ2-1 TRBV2 CASRLDRLPYNEQFF TGTGCCAGCAGGCTGGACAGGCTCCCCTACAATGAGCAGTTCTTC
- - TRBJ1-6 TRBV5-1 CASSSSGSSYNSPLHF TGCGCCAGCAGCTCTTCAGGGAGCTCCTATAATTCACCCCTCCACTTT
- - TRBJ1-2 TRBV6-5 CATADSFRGYTF TGTGCCACCGCGGACTCCTTTCGTGGCTACACCTTC
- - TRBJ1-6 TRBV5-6 CASSRRYNSPLHF TGTGCCAGCAGCCGACGGTATAATTCACCCCTCCACTTT
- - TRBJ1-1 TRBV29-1 CSERTANTEAFF TGCAGCGAGAGGACAGCAAACACTGAAGCTTTCTTT
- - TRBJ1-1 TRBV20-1 CSAPIGTEAFF TGCAGTGCCCCGATCGGCACTGAAGCTTTCTTT
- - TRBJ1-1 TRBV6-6 CASTPIGGQVNTEAFF TGTGCCAGCACCCCTATAGGTGGGCAGGTGAACACTGAAGCTTTCTTT
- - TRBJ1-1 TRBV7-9 CASSLVDTEAFF TGTGCCAGCAGCTTAGTGGACACTGAAGCTTTCTTT
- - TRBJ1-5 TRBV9 CASSAGNSNQPQHF TGTGCCAGCAGCGCCGGGAACAGCAATCAGCCCCAGCATTTT
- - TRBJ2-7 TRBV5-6 CASSTGPSGEQYF TGTGCCAGCAGCACGGGACCTTCGGGAGAGCAGTACTTC
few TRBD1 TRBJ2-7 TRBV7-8 CASSRLGTGSYEQYF TGTGCCAGCAGCCGCCTAGGGACAGGGAGCTACGAGCAGTACTTC
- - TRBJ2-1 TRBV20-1 CSAGDNEQFF TGCAGTGCTGGAGACAATGAGCAGTTCTTC
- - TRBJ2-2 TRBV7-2 CASSLALGKNAGELFF TGTGCCAGCAGCTTAGCGCTCGGGAAAAATGCCGGGGAGCTGTTTTTT
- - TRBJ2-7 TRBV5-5 CASSPKEDYSYEQYF TGTGCCAGCAGCCCCAAAGAGGACTACTCCTACGAGCAGTACTTC
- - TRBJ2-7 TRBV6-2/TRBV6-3 CASSYGVGGNEQYF TGTGCCAGCAGTTACGGGGTCGGGGGTAACGAGCAGTACTTC
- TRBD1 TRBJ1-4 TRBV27 CASSLSSTGIDEKLFF TGTGCCAGCAGTTTATCATCGACAGGGATAGATGAAAAACTGTTTTTT
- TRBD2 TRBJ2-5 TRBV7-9 CASSPTSLRETQYF TGTGCCAGCAGCCCGACTAGCTTGCGGGAGACCCAGTACTTC
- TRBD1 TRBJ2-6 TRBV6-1 CASCDTPGQAHFGANVLTF TGTGCCAGCTGTGACACTCCGGGACAGGCTCACTTTGGGGCCAACGTCCTGACTTTC
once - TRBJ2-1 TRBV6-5 CASSWTDSYNEQFF TGTGCCAGCAGTTGGACAGATTCCTACAATGAGCAGTTCTTC
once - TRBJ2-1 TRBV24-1 CATSDLPRANEQFF TGTGCCACCAGTGATTTGCCCAGGGCCAATGAGCAGTTCTTC
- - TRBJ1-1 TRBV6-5 CASSYSRGMNTEAFF TGTGCCAGCAGTTACTCGAGAGGGATGAACACTGAAGCTTTCTTT
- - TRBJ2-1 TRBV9 CASSMGRSDNEQFF TGTGCCAGCAGCATGGGGCGGAGCGACAATGAGCAGTTCTTC
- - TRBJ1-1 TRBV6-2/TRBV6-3 CASSYRMTYMNTEAFF TGTGCCAGCAGTTACCGTATGACCTACATGAACACTGAAGCTTTCTTT
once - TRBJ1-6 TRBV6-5 CASSYQGARNSPLHF TGTGCCAGCAGTTATCAAGGGGCTAGGAATTCACCCCTCCACTTT
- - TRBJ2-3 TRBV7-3 CASSFTPRLATQYF TGTGCCAGCAGTTTCACGCCCCGCCTGGCTACGCAGTATTTT
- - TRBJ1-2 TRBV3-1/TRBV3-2 CASSQDQGRSNYGYTF TGTGCCAGCAGCCAAGATCAGGGCAGGTCTAACTATGGCTACACCTTC
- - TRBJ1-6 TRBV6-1 CASSEVRRSSPLHF TGTGCCAGCAGTGAAGTTCGGAGGTCCTCACCCCTCCACTTT
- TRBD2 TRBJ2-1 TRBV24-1 CATSDAFGAGGLYKQFF TGTGCCACCAGTGACGCCTTTGGTGCGGGAGGGCTTTATAAGCAGTTCTTC
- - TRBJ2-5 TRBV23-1 CASSFRTGRRLAVPQETQYF TGCGCCAGCAGTTTCCGGACAGGGAGAAGGCTAGCGGTACCCCAAGAGACCCAGTACTTC
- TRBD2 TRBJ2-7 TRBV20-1 CSASATSGSSYEQYF TGCAGTGCTAGTGCCACTAGCGGCAGCTCCTACGAGCAGTACTTC
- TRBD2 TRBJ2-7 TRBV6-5 CASSSRPWGGYEQYF TGTGCCAGCAGTTCTCGGCCATGGGGAGGGTACGAGCAGTACTTC
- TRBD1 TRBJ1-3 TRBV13 CASSLGQVVFSTIYF TGTGCCAGCAGCCTGGGACAGGTCGTCTTCAGCACCATATATTTT
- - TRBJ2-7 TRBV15 CATSRAGSSYEQYF TGTGCCACCAGCAGGGCGGGGAGCTCCTACGAGCAGTACTTC
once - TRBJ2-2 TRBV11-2 CASSPQGRGGNTGELFF TGTGCCAGCAGCCCCCAAGGACGAGGAGGGAACACCGGGGAGCTGTTTTTT